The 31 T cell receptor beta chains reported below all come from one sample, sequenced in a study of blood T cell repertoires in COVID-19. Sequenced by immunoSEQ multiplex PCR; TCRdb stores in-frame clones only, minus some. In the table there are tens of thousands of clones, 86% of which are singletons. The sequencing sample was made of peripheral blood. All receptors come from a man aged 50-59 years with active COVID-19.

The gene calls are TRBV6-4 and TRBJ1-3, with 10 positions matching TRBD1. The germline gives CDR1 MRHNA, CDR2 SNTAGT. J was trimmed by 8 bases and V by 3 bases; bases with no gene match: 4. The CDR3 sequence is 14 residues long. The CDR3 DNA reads TGTGCCAGCAGTGAAGGACAGGGGGTGGACACCATATATTTT. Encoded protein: CASSEGQGVDTIYF.

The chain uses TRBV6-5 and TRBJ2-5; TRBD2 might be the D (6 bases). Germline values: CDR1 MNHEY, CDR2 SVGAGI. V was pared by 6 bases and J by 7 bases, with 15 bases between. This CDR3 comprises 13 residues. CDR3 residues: CASRADGGRTQYF. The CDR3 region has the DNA TGTGCCAGCAGAGCCGACGGGGGTCGGACCCAGTACTTC.

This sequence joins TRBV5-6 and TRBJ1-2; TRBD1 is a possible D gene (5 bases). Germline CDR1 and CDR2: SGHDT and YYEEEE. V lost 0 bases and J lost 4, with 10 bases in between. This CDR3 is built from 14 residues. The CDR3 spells CASSLGQSGYGYTF. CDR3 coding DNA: TGTGCCAGCAGCTTGGGACAGTCGGGCTATGGCTACACCTTC.

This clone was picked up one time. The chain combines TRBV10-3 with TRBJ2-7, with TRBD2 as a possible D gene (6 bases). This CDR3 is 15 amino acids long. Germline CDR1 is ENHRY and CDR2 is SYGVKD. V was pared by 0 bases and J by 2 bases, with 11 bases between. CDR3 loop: CAISESGGYTYEQYF. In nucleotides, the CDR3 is TGTGCCATCAGTGAGTCAGGAGGGTACACCTACGAGCAGTACTTC.

This CDR3 reads CASSLGGQDNQPQHF. CDR3 sequence (DNA): TGTGCCAGCAGCTTGGGTGGACAGGACAATCAGCCCCAGCATTTT. The chain carries TRBV5-6 and TRBJ1-5, with TRBD1 matching 7 bases. Germline V gene lookup returns CDR1 SGHDT and CDR2 YYEEEE. There are 15 residues in the CDR3. With 0 bases clipped from V and 3 bases from J, the junction kept 3 bases outside the gene matches.

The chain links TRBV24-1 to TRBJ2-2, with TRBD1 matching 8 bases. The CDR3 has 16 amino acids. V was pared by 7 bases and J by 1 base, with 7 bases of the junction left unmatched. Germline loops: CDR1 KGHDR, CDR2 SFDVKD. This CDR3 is CATSKPGGQNTGELFF. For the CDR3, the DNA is TGTGCCACCAGCAAACCAGGGGGCCAGAACACCGGGGAGCTGTTTTTT.

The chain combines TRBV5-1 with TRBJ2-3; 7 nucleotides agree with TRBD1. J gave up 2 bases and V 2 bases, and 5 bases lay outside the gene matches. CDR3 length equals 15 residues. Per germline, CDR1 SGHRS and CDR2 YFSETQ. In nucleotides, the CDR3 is TGCGCCAGCAGCTTCGGGACAGCAGACACAGATACGCAGTATTTT. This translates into CASSFGTADTDTQYF.

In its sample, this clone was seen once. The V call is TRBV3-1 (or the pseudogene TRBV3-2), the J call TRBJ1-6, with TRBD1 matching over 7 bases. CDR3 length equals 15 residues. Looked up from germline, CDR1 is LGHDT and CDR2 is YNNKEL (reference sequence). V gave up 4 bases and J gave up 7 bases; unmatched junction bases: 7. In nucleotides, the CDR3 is TGTGCCAGCAGCCTCGCGGGACAGAAGAATTCACCCCTCCACTTT. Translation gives CASSLAGQKNSPLHF.

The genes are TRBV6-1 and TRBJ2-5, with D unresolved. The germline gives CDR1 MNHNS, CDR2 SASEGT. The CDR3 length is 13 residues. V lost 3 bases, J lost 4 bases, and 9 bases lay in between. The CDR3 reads CASSEVYGETQYF. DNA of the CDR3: TGTGCCAGCAGTGAGGTTTACGGAGAGACCCAGTACTTC.

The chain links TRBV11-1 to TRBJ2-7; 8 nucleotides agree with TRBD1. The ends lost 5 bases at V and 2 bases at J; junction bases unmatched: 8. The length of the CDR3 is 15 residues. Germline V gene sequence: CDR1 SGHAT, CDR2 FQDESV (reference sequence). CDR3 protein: CASSTSGTGPYEQYF. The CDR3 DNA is TGTGCCAGCAGCACATCCGGGACAGGACCCTACGAGCAGTACTTC.

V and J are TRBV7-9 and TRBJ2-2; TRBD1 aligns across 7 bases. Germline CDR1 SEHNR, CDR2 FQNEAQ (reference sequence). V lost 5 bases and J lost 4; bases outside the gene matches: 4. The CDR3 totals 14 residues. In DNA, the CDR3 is TGTGCCAGCAGCCGACAGGGATCCACCGGGGAGCTGTTTTTT. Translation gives CASSRQGSTGELFF.

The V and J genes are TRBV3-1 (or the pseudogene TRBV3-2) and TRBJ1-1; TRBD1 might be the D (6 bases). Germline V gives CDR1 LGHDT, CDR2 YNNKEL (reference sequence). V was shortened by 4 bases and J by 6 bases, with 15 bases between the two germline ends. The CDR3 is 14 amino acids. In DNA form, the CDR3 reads TGTGCCAGCAGCCTCCGATCCAGGGGCTCTGAAGCTTTCTTT. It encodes CASSLRSRGSEAFF.

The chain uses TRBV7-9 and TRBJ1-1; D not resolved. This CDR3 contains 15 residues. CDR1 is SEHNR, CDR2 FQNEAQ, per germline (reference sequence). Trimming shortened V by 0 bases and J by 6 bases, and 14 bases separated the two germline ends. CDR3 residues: CASSLARVYQAEAFF. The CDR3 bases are TGTGCCAGCAGCTTAGCGCGGGTTTACCAGGCTGAAGCTTTCTTT. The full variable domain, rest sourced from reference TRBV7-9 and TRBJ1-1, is DTGVSQNPRHKITKRGQNVTFRCDPISEHNRLYWYRQTLGQGPEFLTYFQNEAQLEKSRLLSDRFSAERPKGSFSTLEIQRTEQGDSAMYLCASSLARVYQAEAFFGQGTRLTVV.

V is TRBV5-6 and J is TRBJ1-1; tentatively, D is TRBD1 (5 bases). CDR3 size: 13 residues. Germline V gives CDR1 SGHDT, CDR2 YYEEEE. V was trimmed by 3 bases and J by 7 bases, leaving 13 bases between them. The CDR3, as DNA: TGTGCCAGCAGCTCCGGGGGTCACGGTGAAGCTTTCTTT. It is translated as CASSSGGHGEAFF. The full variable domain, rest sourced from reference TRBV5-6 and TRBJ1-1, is DAGVTQSPTHLIKTRGQQVTLRCSPKSGHDTVSWYQQALGQGPQFIFQYYEEEERQRGNFPDRFSGHQFPNYSSELNVNALLLGDSALYLCASSSGGHGEAFFGQGTRLTVV.

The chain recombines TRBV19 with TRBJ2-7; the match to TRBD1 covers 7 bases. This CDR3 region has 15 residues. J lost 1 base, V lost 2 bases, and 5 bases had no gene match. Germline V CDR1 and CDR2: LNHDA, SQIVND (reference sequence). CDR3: CASSIKTGESYEQYF. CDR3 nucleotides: TGTGCCAGTAGTATAAAAACAGGGGAGTCCTACGAGCAGTACTTC.

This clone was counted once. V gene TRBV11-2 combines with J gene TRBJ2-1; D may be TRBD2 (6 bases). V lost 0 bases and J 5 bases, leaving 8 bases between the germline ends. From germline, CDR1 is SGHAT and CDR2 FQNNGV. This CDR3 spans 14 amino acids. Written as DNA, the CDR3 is TGTGCCAGCAGCTTAGAACTAGCCCACAATGAGCAGTTCTTC. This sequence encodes CASSLELAHNEQFF.

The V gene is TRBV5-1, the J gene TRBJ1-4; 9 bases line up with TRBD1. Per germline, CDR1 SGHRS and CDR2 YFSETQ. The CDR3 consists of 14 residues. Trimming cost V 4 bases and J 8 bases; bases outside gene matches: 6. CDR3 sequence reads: CASSQQGAGEKLFF. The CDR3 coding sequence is TGCGCCAGCAGCCAACAGGGGGCTGGGGAAAAACTGTTTTTT. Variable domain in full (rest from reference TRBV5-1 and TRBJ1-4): KAGVTQTPRYLIKTRGQQVTLSCSPISGHRSVSWYQQTPGQGLQFLFEYFSETQRNKGNFPGRFSGRQFSNSRSEMNVSTLELGDSALYLCASSQQGAGEKLFFGSGTQLSVL.

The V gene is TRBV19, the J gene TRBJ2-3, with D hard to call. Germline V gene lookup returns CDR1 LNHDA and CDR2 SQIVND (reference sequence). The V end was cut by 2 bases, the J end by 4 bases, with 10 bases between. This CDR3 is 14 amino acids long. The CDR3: CASSIPATADTQYF. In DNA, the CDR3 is TGTGCCAGTAGTATACCAGCGACGGCAGATACGCAGTATTTT.

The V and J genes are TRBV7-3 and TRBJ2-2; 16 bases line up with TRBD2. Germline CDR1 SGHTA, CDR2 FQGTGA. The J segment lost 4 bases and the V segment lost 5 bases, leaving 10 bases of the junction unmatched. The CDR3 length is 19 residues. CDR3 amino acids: CASSTSGTSGGAGTGELFF. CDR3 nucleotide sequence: TGTGCCAGCAGCACCTCCGGGACTAGCGGGGGGGCCGGCACCGGGGAGCTGTTTTTT.

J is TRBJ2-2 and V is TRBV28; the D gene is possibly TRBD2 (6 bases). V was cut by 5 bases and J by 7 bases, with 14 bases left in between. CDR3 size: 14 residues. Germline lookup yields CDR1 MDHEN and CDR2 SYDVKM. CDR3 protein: CASSPLREDGELFF. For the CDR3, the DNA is TGTGCCAGCAGTCCCTTGAGGGAGGACGGGGAGCTGTTTTTT.

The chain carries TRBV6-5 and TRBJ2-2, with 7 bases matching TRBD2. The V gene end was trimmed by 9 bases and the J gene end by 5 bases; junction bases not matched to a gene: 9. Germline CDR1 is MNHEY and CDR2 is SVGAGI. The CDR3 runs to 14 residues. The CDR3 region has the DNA TGTGCCAGTGGACGGGGAGGGAGTACCGGGGAGCTGTTTTTT. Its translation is CASGRGGSTGELFF.

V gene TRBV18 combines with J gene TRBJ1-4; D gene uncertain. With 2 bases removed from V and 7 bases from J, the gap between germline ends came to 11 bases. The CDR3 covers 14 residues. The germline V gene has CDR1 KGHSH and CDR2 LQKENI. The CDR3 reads CASSPVLASEKLFF. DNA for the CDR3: TGTGCCAGCTCACCAGTCTTGGCAAGTGAAAAACTGTTTTTT.

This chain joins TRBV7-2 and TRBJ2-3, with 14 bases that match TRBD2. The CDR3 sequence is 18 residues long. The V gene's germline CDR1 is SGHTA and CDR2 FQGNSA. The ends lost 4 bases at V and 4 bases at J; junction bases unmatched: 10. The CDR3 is CASSSATSGGARSDTQYF. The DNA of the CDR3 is TGTGCCAGCAGCTCCGCGACTAGCGGGGGGGCTAGGTCAGATACGCAGTATTTT.

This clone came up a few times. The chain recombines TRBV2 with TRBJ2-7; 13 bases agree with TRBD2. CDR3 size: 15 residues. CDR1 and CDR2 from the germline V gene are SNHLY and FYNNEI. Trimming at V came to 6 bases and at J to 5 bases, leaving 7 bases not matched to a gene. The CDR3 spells CASSAGTSGTNEQYF. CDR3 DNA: TGTGCCAGCAGCGCAGGGACTAGCGGGACGAACGAGCAGTACTTC. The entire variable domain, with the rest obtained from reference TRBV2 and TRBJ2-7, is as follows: EPEVTQTPSHQVTQMGQEVILRCVPISNHLYFYWYRQILGQKVEFLVSFYNNEISEKSEIFDDQFSVERPDGSNFTLKIRSTKLEDSAMYFCASSAGTSGTNEQYFGPGTRLTVT.

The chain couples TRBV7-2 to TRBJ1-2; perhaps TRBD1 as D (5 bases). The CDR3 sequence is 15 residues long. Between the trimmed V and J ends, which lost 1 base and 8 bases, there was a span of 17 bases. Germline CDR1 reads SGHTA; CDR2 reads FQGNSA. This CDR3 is CASSLEVNRPAGYTF. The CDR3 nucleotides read TGTGCCAGCAGCTTAGAAGTAAACAGGCCCGCGGGCTACACCTTC.

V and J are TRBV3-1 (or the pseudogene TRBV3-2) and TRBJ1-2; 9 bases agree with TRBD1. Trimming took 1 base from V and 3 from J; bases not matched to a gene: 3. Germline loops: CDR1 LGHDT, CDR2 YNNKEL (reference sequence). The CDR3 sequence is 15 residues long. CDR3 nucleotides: TGTGCCAGCAGCCAAGGGGGACAGGGCTACTATGGCTACACCTTC. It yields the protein CASSQGGQGYYGYTF.

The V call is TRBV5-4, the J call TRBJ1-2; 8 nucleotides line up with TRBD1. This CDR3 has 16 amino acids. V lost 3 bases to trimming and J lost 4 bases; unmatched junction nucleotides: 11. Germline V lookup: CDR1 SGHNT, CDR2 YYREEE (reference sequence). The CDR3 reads CASSWDRETGVYGYTF. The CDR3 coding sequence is TGTGCCAGCAGCTGGGACCGAGAGACAGGGGTCTATGGCTACACCTTC.

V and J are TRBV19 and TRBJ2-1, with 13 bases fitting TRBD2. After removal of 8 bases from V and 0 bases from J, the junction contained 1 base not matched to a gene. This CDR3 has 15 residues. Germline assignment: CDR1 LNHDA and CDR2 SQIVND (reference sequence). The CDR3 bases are TGTGCCAGTGGGACTAGCGGGAACTCCTACAATGAGCAGTTCTTC. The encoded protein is CASGTSGNSYNEQFF. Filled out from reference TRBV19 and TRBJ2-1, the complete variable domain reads DGGITQSPKYLFRKEGQNVTLSCEQNLNHDAMYWYRQDPGQGLRLIYYSQIVNDFQKGDIAEGYSVSREKKESFPLTVTSAQKNPTAFYLCASGTSGNSYNEQFFGPGTRLTVL.

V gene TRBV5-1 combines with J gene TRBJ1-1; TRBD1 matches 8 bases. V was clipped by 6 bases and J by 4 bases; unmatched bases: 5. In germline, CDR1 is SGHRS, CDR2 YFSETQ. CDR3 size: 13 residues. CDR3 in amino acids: CASTLDRGTEAFF. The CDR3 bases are TGCGCCAGCACCTTAGACAGGGGCACTGAAGCTTTCTTT. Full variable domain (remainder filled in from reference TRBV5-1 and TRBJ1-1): KAGVTQTPRYLIKTRGQQVTLSCSPISGHRSVSWYQQTPGQGLQFLFEYFSETQRNKGNFPGRFSGRQFSNSRSEMNVSTLELGDSALYLCASTLDRGTEAFFGQGTRLTVV.

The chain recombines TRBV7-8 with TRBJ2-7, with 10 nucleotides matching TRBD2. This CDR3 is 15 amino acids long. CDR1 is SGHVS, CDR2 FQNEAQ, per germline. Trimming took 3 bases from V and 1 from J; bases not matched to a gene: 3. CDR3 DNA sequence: TGTGCCAGCAGCTTGAGACTAGCGGGTTCCTACGAGCAGTACTTC. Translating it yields CASSLRLAGSYEQYF.

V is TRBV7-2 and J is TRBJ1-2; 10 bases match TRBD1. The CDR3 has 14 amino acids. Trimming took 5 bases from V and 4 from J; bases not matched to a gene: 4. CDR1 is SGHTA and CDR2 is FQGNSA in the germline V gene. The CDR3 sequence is CASSLDRGGYGYTF. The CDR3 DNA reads TGTGCCAGCAGCCTGGACAGGGGGGGCTATGGCTACACCTTC.